This T cell receptor beta chain is drawn from a study of Ad26.COV2.S vaccination and SARS-CoV-2 variants. Study-wide context: The trial was COV1001 and the donor's arm was Ad26.COV2.S.

The assay was immunoSEQ multiplex PCR, and TCRdb's table has in-frame clones only and misses some. The sample holds 350,000 to 500,000 clones, 89% seen once. Regarding the study as a whole: Spike-specific TCR breadth ran higher among vaccine recipients than placebo recipients. The TCR-based breadth and depth measures might underestimate overall T cell responses.

As concerns this clone: Its matching antigen is unknown.

The sample's treatment: around 19 received Ad26.COV2.S at low or high dose, single or two shots; about 5 received placebo; per-sample allocation not given. Material that was analyzed had been drawn on day 63 after the first vaccine or placebo injection. An 18-55-year-old adult in Boston served as donor. Germline CDR1 is MNHNY and CDR2 is SVGAGI (reference sequence). CDR3 size: 12 residues. Trimming shortened V by 8 bases and J by 9 bases, and 16 bases separated the two germline ends. The chain uses TRBV6-6 and TRBJ1-1, with D uncertain. The clonotype originates from a person aged 18-65 years who received the Ad26.COV2.S COVID-19 vaccine or a placebo. The specimen was peripheral blood, collected in a trial of Ad26.COV2.S vaccine versus placebo. This chain's CDR3 is CASLDVTLKAFF. DNA for the CDR3: TGTGCCAGCTTAGATGTAACGCTAAAAGCTTTCTTT.